This entry features one T cell receptor beta chain sequence. What it binds is unknown. Looked up from germline, CDR1 is SEHNR and CDR2 is FQNEAQ (reference sequence). This CDR3 has 13 residues. Trimming removed 5 bases from V and 5 bases from J, with 10 bases in between. This specimen belongs to a study of T-cell memory formation after mild COVID-19. At the level of the study: TCR clusters were mostly confined to one donor each. Notes on the study in general: Second-wave clones that peaked on day 37 lacked confirmed SARS-CoV-2 specificity. Researchers found some responding clones in pre-infection memory, a sign that cross-reactive memory joined.

After 5'RACE with constant-segment primers, TCR alpha and TCR beta cDNA libraries carrying sample barcodes and UMIs were obtained. One entry per CDR3 protein results from TCRdb running MiXCR on the 5' RACE reads. This sample has a few hundred thousand distinct CDR3 sequences; less than 25% occur once, and the top ten carry about 8.7%. This rearrangement joins TRBV7-9 to TRBJ1-5, with D tentatively TRBD1 (6 bases). Sequenced input: PBMCs or a T cell subset sorted from them (not recorded which). The clonotype comes from an adult woman who had mild COVID-19 (a few samples of this study predate the infection). Cell type and time point are not known. The CDR3 protein is CASSARTDQPQHF. CDR3 nucleotide sequence: TGTGCCAGCAGCGCCCGGACAGATCAGCCCCAGCATTTT. The whole variable domain, remainder taken from reference TRBV7-9 and TRBJ1-5, is DTGVSQNPRHKITKRGQNVTFRCDPISEHNRLYWYRQTLGQGPEFLTYFQNEAQLEKSRLLSDRFSAERPKGSFSTLEIQRTEQGDSAMYLCASSARTDQPQHFGDGTRLSIL.